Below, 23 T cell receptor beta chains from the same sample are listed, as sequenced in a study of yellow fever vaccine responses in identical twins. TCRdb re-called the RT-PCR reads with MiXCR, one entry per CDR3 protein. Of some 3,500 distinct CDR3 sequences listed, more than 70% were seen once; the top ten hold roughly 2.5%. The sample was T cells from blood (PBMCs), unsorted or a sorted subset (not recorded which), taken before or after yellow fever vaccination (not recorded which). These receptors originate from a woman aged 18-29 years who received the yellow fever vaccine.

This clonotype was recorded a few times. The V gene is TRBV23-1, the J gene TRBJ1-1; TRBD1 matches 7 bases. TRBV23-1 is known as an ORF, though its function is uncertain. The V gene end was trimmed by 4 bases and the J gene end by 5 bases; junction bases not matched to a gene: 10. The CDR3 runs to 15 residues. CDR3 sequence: CASSPRRGPGTEAFF. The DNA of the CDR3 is TGCGCCAGCAGTCCTCGAAGGGGGCCGGGAACTGAAGCTTTCTTT.

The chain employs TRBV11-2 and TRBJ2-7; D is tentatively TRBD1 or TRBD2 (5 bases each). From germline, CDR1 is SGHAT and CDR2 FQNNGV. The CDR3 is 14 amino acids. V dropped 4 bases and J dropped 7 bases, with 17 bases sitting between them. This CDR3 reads CASSSLGPIDEQYF. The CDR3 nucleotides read TGTGCCAGCAGCTCCCTGGGACCTATCGATGAGCAGTACTTC.

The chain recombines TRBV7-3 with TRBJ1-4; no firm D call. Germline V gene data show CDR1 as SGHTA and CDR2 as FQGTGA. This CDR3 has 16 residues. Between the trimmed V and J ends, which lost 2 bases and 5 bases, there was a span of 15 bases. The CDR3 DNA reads TGTGCCAGCAGCTTAGTGGCCGCAGGCGGGAATGAAAAACTGTTTTTT. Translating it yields CASSLVAAGGNEKLFF.

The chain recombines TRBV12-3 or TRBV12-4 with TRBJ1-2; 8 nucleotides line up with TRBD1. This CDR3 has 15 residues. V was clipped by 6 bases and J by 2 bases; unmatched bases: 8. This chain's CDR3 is CASSRSRTGNYGYTF. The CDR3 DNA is TGTGCCAGCAGCCGATCTCGGACAGGGAACTATGGCTACACCTTC.

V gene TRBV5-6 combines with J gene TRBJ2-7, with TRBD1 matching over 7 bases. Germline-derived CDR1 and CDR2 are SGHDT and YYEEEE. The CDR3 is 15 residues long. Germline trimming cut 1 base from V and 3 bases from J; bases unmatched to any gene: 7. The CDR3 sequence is CASSLFGQENYEQYF. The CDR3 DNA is TGTGCCAGCAGCTTGTTTGGACAGGAGAACTACGAGCAGTACTTC.

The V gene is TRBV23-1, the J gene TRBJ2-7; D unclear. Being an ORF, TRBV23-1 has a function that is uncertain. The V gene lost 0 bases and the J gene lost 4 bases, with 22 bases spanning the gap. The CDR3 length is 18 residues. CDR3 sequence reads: CASSQSEMRKTQLYEQYF. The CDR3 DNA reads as TGCGCCAGCAGTCAATCGGAAATGCGAAAAACTCAGCTTTACGAGCAGTACTTC.

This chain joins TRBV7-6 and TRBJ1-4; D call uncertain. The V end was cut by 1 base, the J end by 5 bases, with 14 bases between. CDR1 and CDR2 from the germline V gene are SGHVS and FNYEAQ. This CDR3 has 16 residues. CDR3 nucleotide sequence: TGTGCCAGCAGCTTAGGGTTAGTTGGCGGGAATGAAAAACTGTTTTTT. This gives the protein CASSLGLVGGNEKLFF.

CDR3 sequence: CASSSEGAGTYEQYF. The DNA for the CDR3 is TGTGCCAGCAGCTCCGAGGGAGCGGGAACCTACGAGCAGTACTTC. This sequence joins TRBV11-1 and TRBJ2-7; 7 nucleotides align to TRBD2. V shed 4 bases and J 2 bases; nucleotides not matched to a gene: 8. From germline, CDR1 is SGHAT and CDR2 FQDESV (reference sequence). The CDR3 consists of 15 residues. The full variable domain, its missing parts supplied by reference TRBV11-1 and TRBJ2-7, is EAEVAQSPRYKITEKSQAVAFWCDPISGHATLYWYRQILGQGPELLVQFQDESVVDDSQLPKDRFSAERLKGVDSTLKIQPAELGDSAMYLCASSSEGAGTYEQYFGPGTRLTVT.

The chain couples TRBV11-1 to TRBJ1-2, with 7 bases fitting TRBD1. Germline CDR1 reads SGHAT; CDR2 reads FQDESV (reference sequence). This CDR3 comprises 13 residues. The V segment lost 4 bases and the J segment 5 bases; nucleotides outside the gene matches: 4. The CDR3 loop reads CASSSGTVYGYTF. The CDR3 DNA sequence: TGTGCCAGCAGCTCCGGGACAGTTTATGGCTACACCTTC. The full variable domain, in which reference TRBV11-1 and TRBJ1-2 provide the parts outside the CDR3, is EAEVAQSPRYKITEKSQAVAFWCDPISGHATLYWYRQILGQGPELLVQFQDESVVDDSQLPKDRFSAERLKGVDSTLKIQPAELGDSAMYLCASSSGTVYGYTFGSGTRLTVV.

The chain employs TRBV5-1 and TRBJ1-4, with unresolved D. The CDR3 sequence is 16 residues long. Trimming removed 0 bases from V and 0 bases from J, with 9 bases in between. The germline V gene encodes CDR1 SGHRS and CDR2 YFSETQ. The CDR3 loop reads CASSLEGRSTNEKLFF. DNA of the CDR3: TGCGCCAGCAGCTTGGAGGGCAGGTCAACTAATGAAAAACTGTTTTTT.

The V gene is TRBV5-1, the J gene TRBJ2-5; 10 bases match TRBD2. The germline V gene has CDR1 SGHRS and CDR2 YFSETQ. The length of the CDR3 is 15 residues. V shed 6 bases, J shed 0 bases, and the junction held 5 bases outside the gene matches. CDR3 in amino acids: CASKVAGGYQETQYF. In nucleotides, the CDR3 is TGCGCCAGCAAGGTAGCGGGGGGATACCAAGAGACCCAGTACTTC.

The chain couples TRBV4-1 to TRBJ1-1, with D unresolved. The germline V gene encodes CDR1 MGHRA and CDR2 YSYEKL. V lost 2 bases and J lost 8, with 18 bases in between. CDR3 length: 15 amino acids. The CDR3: CASSQPTVKRGEAFF. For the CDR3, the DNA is TGCGCCAGCAGCCAACCCACCGTAAAGCGAGGGGAAGCTTTCTTT.

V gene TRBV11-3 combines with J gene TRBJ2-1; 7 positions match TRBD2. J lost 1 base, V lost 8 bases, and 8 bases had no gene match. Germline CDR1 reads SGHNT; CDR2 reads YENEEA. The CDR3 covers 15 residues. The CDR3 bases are TGTGCCAGCGGGCCCGATAGCGGGTCCTACAATGAGCAGTTCTTC. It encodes CASGPDSGSYNEQFF.

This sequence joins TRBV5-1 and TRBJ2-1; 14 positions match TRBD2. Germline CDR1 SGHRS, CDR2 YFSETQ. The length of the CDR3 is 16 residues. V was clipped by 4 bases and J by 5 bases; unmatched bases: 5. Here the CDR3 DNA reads TGCGCCAGCAGCACCGGGACTAGCGGGGGAAACAATGAGCAGTTCTTC. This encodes CASSTGTSGGNNEQFF.

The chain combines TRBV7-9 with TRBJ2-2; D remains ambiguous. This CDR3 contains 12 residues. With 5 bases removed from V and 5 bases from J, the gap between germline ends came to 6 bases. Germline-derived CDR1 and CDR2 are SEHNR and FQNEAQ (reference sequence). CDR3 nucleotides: TGTGCCAGCAGCCTAGGGACCGGGGAGCTGTTTTTT. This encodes CASSLGTGELFF.

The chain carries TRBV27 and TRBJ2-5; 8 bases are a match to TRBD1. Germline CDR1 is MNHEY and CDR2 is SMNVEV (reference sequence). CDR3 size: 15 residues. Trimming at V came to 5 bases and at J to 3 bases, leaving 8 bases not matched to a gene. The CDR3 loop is CASSARLDREETQYF. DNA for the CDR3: TGTGCCAGCAGTGCTAGGCTGGACAGGGAAGAGACCCAGTACTTC.

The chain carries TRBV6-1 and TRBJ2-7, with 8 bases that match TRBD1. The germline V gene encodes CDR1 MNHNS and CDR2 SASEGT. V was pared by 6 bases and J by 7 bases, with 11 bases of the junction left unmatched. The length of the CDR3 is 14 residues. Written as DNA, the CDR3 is TGTGCCAGCAGCCCCTCAGACAGGGGCTTTGAGCAGTACTTC. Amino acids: CASSPSDRGFEQYF.

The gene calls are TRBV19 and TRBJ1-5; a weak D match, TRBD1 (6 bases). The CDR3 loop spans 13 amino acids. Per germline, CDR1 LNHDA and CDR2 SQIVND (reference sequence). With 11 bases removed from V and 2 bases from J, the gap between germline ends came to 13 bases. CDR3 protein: CAAGGVGNQPQHF. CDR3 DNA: TGTGCCGCCGGGGGCGTTGGCAATCAGCCCCAGCATTTT.

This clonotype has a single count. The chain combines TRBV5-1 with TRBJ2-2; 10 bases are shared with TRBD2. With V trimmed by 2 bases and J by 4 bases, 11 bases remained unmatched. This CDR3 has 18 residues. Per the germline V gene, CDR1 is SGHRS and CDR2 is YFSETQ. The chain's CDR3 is CASSFTLAGGLSTGELFF. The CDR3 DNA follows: TGCGCCAGCAGCTTCACTTTAGCGGGAGGACTCTCCACCGGGGAGCTGTTTTTT.

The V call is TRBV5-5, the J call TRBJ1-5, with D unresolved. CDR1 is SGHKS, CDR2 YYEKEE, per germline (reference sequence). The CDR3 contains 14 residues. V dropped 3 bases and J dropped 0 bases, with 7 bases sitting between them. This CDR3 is CASSSTPSNQPQHF. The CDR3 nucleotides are TGTGCCAGCAGCTCCACCCCTAGCAATCAGCCCCAGCATTTT.

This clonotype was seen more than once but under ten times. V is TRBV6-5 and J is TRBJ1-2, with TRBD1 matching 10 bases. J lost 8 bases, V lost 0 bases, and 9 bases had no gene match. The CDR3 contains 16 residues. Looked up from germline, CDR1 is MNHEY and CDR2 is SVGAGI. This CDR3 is CASSYSRDRGLGGYTF. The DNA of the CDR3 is TGTGCCAGCAGTTACTCGCGGGACAGGGGCCTTGGGGGCTACACCTTC.

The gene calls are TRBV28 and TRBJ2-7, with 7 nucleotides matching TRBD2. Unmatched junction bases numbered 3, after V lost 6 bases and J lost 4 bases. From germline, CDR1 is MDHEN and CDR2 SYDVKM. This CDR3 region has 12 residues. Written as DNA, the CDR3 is TGTGCCAGCAGCCCCGGGGGGTACGAGCAGTACTTC. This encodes CASSPGGYEQYF.

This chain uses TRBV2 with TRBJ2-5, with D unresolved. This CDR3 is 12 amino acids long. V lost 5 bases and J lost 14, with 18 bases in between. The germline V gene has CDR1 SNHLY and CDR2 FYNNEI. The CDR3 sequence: CASSWSSAVSYF. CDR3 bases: TGTGCCAGCAGTTGGTCGAGCGCGGTCTCCTACTTC.